The present T cell receptor beta chain was sequenced within a study of T-cell reconstitution after alpha-beta-depleted transplantation in children. The CDR3 contains 13 residues. V was shortened by 1 base and J by 7 bases, with 10 bases between the two germline ends. Germline CDR1 reads SGHVS; CDR2 reads FNYEAQ. TCRbeta library construction was performed incorporating unique molecular identifiers. TCRdb analysed the PCR reads with MiXCR anew, one entry per CDR3 protein. The sample yields about 500,000 distinct CDR3 sequences, 32% seen once. This clonotype was recorded a few times. This sample comprised PBMCs from the stem cell graft donor, obtained from the stem cell graft. The chain has TRBV7-6 and TRBJ1-1; no clear D gene. The origin of this receptor is a human donor who donated a stem cell graft to a child with aplastic anemia. CDR3 nucleotides: TGTGCCAGCAGCTTAGGATTTGGCAGTGAAGCTTTCTTT. Translated: CASSLGFGSEAFF.